The 16 T cell receptor beta chains below all came from one sample that was sequenced in a study of cytomegalovirus exposure and HLA in healthy donors. Clones were sequenced by immunoSEQ multiplex PCR, and TCRdb holds only the in-frame ones, with some missing. The top ten clones hold around 0.65% of a sample with tens of thousands of clones, around 94% of them seen once. Specimen: PBMCs. The receptors here all came from a young woman in good health and CMV-seronegative.

The V gene is TRBV14, the J gene TRBJ2-6; possible D gene TRBD1, 5 bases. The length of the CDR3 is 16 residues. The V end was cut by 6 bases, the J end by 0 bases, with 12 bases between. Germline-derived CDR1 and CDR2 are SGHDN and FVKESK. Written as DNA, the CDR3 is TGTGCCAGCAGGGAGACAGAACACTCTGGGGCCAACGTCCTGACTTTC. Its translation is CASRETEHSGANVLTF.

The gene calls are TRBV18 and TRBJ1-6, with D perhaps matching TRBD1 (5 bases). Germline CDR1 and CDR2: KGHSH and LQKENI. This CDR3 comprises 21 residues. Trimming stripped 1 base from V and 0 bases from J, with 22 bases between. Written as DNA, the CDR3 is TGTGCCAGCTCACCACAACGAGACAGACCTCAAATTAGCTCCTATAATTCACCCCTCCACTTT. Its protein is CASSPQRDRPQISSYNSPLHF. Filled out from reference TRBV18 and TRBJ1-6, the complete variable domain reads NAGVMQNPRHLVRRRGQEARLRCSPMKGHSHVYWYRQLPEEGLKFMVYLQKENIIDESGMPKERFSAEFPKEGPSILRIQQVVRGDSAAYFCASSPQRDRPQISSYNSPLHFGNGTRLTVT.

V is TRBV7-2 and J is TRBJ1-2; 7 bases are shared with TRBD1. The CDR3 length is 15 residues. V shed 1 base and J 2 bases; nucleotides not matched to a gene: 4. Germline V lookup: CDR1 SGHTA, CDR2 FQGNSA. DNA for the CDR3: TGTGCCAGCAGCTTAGGACCGACAGGGAACTATGGCTACACCTTC. It yields the protein CASSLGPTGNYGYTF. The full variable domain, completed using reference TRBV7-2 and TRBJ1-2, is GAGVSQSPSNKVTEKGKDVELRCDPISGHTALYWYRQSLGQGLEFLIYFQGNSAPDKSGLPSDRFSAERTGGSVSTLTIQRTQQEDSAVYLCASSLGPTGNYGYTFGSGTRLTVV.

The chain couples TRBV2 to TRBJ2-1, with TRBD2 matching 7 bases. Unmatched junction bases numbered 13, after V lost 7 bases and J lost 4 bases. The CDR3 length is 16 residues. Germline loops: CDR1 SNHLY, CDR2 FYNNEI. This CDR3 is CASTFLGAGVYNEQFF. DNA for the CDR3: TGTGCCAGCACCTTCCTCGGTGCGGGGGTGTACAATGAGCAGTTCTTC.

The rearrangement joins TRBV15 to TRBJ1-6; 8 positions match TRBD1. The CDR3 sequence is 16 residues long. J lost 8 bases, V lost 0 bases, and 6 bases had no gene match. Germline assignment: CDR1 LNHNV and CDR2 YYDKDF (reference sequence). Written as DNA, the CDR3 is TGTGCCACCAGCAGAGATCACAGGGGGGCGGATTCACCCCTCCACTTT. Protein: CATSRDHRGADSPLHF.

The chain has TRBV28 and TRBJ1-1; 9 bases fit TRBD1. The CDR3 has 13 residues. CDR1 is MDHEN and CDR2 is SYDVKM in the germline V gene. V was clipped by 6 bases and J by 10 bases; unmatched bases: 9. The CDR3 bases are TGTGCCAGCAGGGGACAGGGTTTGTATAGAGCTTTCTTT. Its translation is CASRGQGLYRAFF.

The V call is TRBV7-9, the J call TRBJ2-1; weak D call: TRBD1 (5 bases). The CDR3 has 12 residues. Germline V gives CDR1 SEHNR, CDR2 FQNEAQ (reference sequence). Trimming took 5 bases from V and 9 from J, leaving 11 bases between them. CDR3 DNA: TGTGCCAGCAGCCTCAGGGATAGTGAGCAGTTCTTC. As protein: CASSLRDSEQFF.

The rearrangement links TRBV4-2 to TRBJ2-2; 9 positions agree with TRBD2. Germline assignment: CDR1 LGHNA and CDR2 YNFKEQ. The CDR3 is 17 residues long. The V and J ends lost 4 bases and 5 bases, in that order; junction bases with no gene match: 11. The CDR3 reads CASSPRASGDRTGELFF. The CDR3 DNA reads as TGTGCCAGCAGCCCCCGGGCTAGCGGGGACCGAACCGGGGAGCTGTTTTTT.

This chain uses TRBV9 with TRBJ2-2, with D uncertain. The CDR3 sequence is 13 residues long. Germline assignment: CDR1 SGDLS and CDR2 YYNGEE. The V gene lost 5 bases and the J gene lost 3 bases, with 8 bases spanning the gap. The CDR3 coding sequence is TGTGCCAGCAGTTACGAGGACACCGGGGAGCTGTTTTTT. Translation gives CASSYEDTGELFF.

This clone was seen a handful of times. The CDR3 spells CASSIRGGAVEQFF. The CDR3 DNA sequence: TGTGCCAGCTCTATAAGGGGGGGGGCGGTTGAGCAGTTCTTC. This chain joins TRBV6-6 and TRBJ2-1, with D possibly being TRBD2 (7 bases). Germline CDR1 and CDR2: MNHNY and SVGAGI (reference sequence). V lost 8 bases, J lost 9 bases, and 20 bases lay in between. CDR3 length: 14 residues.

V is TRBV5-1 and J is TRBJ2-1; TRBD2 matches 13 bases. The CDR3 runs to 17 residues. Germline assignment: CDR1 SGHRS and CDR2 YFSETQ. V lost 2 bases, J lost 7 bases, and 9 bases stayed unmatched. CDR3 DNA sequence: TGCGCCAGCAGCTTCACGATACTAGCGGGGGGGCCGAATGAGCAGTTCTTC. Amino acids: CASSFTILAGGPNEQFF. The whole variable domain, filled in from reference TRBV5-1 and TRBJ2-1, reads KAGVTQTPRYLIKTRGQQVTLSCSPISGHRSVSWYQQTPGQGLQFLFEYFSETQRNKGNFPGRFSGRQFSNSRSEMNVSTLELGDSALYLCASSFTILAGGPNEQFFGPGTRLTVL.

The V gene is TRBV16, the J gene TRBJ2-2, with 8 bases lining up with TRBD1. The CDR3 contains 14 residues. J was trimmed by 3 bases and V by 5 bases; bases with no gene match: 2. Germline loops: CDR1 KGHSY, CDR2 FQNENV. The CDR3: CASSSQGDTGELFF. The CDR3, as DNA: TGTGCCAGCAGCTCACAGGGGGACACCGGGGAGCTGTTTTTT.

The chain combines TRBV4-1 with TRBJ1-5, with a weak D call TRBD1 (5 bases). Germline V gene sequence: CDR1 MGHRA, CDR2 YSYEKL. With 4 bases removed from V and 0 bases from J, the gap between germline ends came to 16 bases. The CDR3 extends over 17 amino acids. The chain's CDR3 is CASSPGRGQYSNQPQHF. In DNA, the CDR3 is TGCGCCAGCAGCCCAGGGCGCGGTCAGTATAGCAATCAGCCCCAGCATTTT.

J is TRBJ2-3 and V is TRBV7-2, with TRBD2 identical over 11 bases. There are 17 residues in the CDR3. Trimming removed 5 bases from V and 3 bases from J; junction bases left unmatched: 10. Looked up from germline, CDR1 is SGHTA and CDR2 is FQGNSA. CDR3 nucleotide sequence: TGTGCCAGCAGCCTAGGGCCCTTAGCGGGGGGGACAGATACGCAGTATTTT. This codes for CASSLGPLAGGTDTQYF.

The V and J genes are TRBV2 and TRBJ1-2; D might be TRBD1 (6 bases). Germline V lookup: CDR1 SNHLY, CDR2 FYNNEI. The V end was cut by 8 bases, the J end by 4 bases, with 11 bases between. The CDR3 is 12 amino acids. In DNA, the CDR3 is TGTGCCAGCGTGGAAGGGGGCTATGGCTACACCTTC. It translates to CASVEGGYGYTF.

The J gene is TRBJ2-5, the V gene TRBV7-8; no clear D gene. The CDR3 runs to 15 residues. CDR1 SGHVS and CDR2 FQNEAQ come from the germline V gene. V gave up 5 bases and J gave up 5 bases, with 18 bases separating them. The CDR3 spells CASSAQDTVTETQYF. For the CDR3, the DNA is TGTGCCAGCAGCGCCCAAGACACGGTCACGGAGACCCAGTACTTC. Together with reference TRBV7-8 and TRBJ2-5, the CDR3 gives the full variable domain: GAGVSQSPRYKVAKRGQDVALRCDPISGHVSLFWYQQALGQGPEFLTYFQNEAQLDKSGLPSDRFFAERPEGSVSTLKIQRTQQEDSAVYLCASSAQDTVTETQYFGPGTRLLVL.